A single sample gave rise to the 23 T cell receptor beta chains below, sequenced in a study of cytomegalovirus exposure and HLA in healthy donors. Primers included in the PCR were 60 Vbeta and 13 Jbeta primers. The table came from immunoSEQ multiplex PCR; TCRdb's copy has only in-frame clones and leaves some out. The data contain about 150,000 clones, 83% of them singletons. Source material: PBMCs. All receptors derive from a man aged 40-49 years in good health and CMV-seronegative.

The genes are TRBV12-5 and TRBJ2-7; 11 bases align to TRBD1. V lost 6 bases, J lost 6 bases, and 10 bases stayed unmatched. Germline V gives CDR1 LGHNT, CDR2 FRNRAP. The CDR3 length is 15 residues. The CDR3 region is CASGPTDRGLCEQYF. CDR3 nucleotide sequence: TGTGCTAGTGGGCCGACGGACAGGGGGCTATGCGAGCAGTACTTC. Complete variable domain (other parts from reference TRBV12-5 and TRBJ2-7): DARVTQTPRHKVTEMGQEVTMRCQPILGHNTVFWYRQTMMQGLELLAYFRNRAPLDDSGMPKDRFSAEMPDATLATLKIQPSEPRDSAVYFCASGPTDRGLCEQYFGPGTRLTVT.

J is TRBJ2-7 and V is TRBV6-5; possible D gene TRBD1, 6 bases. The germline CDR1 and CDR2 sequences are MNHEY and SVGAGI. This CDR3 has 14 amino acids. V lost 1 base and J lost 3, with 10 bases in between. The CDR3 nucleotides are TGTGCCAGCAGTTACTACGGACAGTTCTACGAGCAGTACTTC. It specifies CASSYYGQFYEQYF.

V and J are TRBV4-3 and TRBJ2-7, with a possible D match to TRBD2 (6 bases). Germline V CDR1 and CDR2: LGHNA, YSLEER. Trimming took 0 bases from V and 3 from J, leaving 12 bases between them. The CDR3 contains 15 residues. The DNA of the CDR3 is TGCGCCAGCAGCCAAGATATGGGCGGGAACTACGAGCAGTACTTC. This encodes CASSQDMGGNYEQYF.

The J gene is TRBJ1-1, the V gene TRBV7-6, with TRBD1 as a possible D gene (5 bases). The CDR3 has 15 amino acids. The V gene lost 5 bases and the J gene lost 3 bases, with 16 bases spanning the gap. Per the germline V gene, CDR1 is SGHVS and CDR2 is FNYEAQ. The DNA of the CDR3 is TGTGCCAGCAGCCCAGATCCAGGGTTTTACACTGAAGCTTTCTTT. Translating gives CASSPDPGFYTEAFF.

The chain links TRBV18 to TRBJ2-7; the D gene is possibly TRBD1 (6 bases). V dropped 0 bases and J dropped 2 bases, with 11 bases sitting between them. Germline assignment: CDR1 KGHSH and CDR2 LQKENI. This CDR3 region has 15 residues. CDR3 residues: CASSPPYRVAYEQYF. The CDR3 bases are TGTGCCAGCTCACCACCGTACAGGGTGGCCTACGAGCAGTACTTC.

The rearrangement links TRBV21-1 to TRBJ1-6; no check of the table's D call, TRBD1, against the DNA was made. TRBV21-1 is listed as a pseudogene. The CDR3 totals 15 residues. CDR3 in DNA: TGTGCCAGCAGCAAAGAGGCAACAGGGCGATCACCCCTCCACTTT. Translated: CASSKEATGRSPLHF.

This clone has a single count. The chain has TRBV18 and TRBJ2-4, with D maybe TRBD1 (5 bases). CDR1 is KGHSH and CDR2 is LQKENI in the germline V gene. The CDR3 length is 14 residues. V was cut by 2 bases and J by 3 bases, with 8 bases left in between. Here the CDR3 DNA reads TGTGCCAGCTCACCAAGCCAGGGCAAAAACATTCAGTACTTC. It specifies CASSPSQGKNIQYF.

V gene TRBV5-8 combines with J gene TRBJ1-2, with D perhaps matching TRBD1 (6 bases). The CDR3 spans 17 residues. Germline V CDR1 and CDR2: SGHTS, YDEGEE. The ends were cut back, 1 base at V and 0 bases at J, with 16 bases in the middle. CDR3 sequence reads: CASSLKDSDDSNYGYTF. The DNA for the CDR3 is TGTGCCAGCAGCTTGAAGGACAGCGACGACTCTAACTATGGCTACACCTTC.

The chain recombines TRBV7-9 with TRBJ2-1; D gene ambiguous. CDR3 length: 11 amino acids. CDR1 and CDR2 from the germline V gene are SEHNR and FQNEAQ (reference sequence). V was clipped by 8 bases and J by 6 bases, with 8 bases between them. CDR3 loop: CASAIPNEQFF. The CDR3 region has the DNA TGTGCCAGCGCTATCCCCAATGAGCAGTTCTTC.

This chain links TRBV7-8 with TRBJ2-1; TRBD1 aligns across 9 bases. The junction had 8 bases not matched to a gene; V was cut back by 4 bases and J by 1 base. The CDR3 sequence is 17 residues long. CDR1 and CDR2 from the germline V gene are SGHVS and FQNEAQ. Here the CDR3 reads CASSSKQGAVSYNEQFF. The CDR3 DNA is TGTGCCAGCAGCTCCAAACAGGGGGCTGTATCCTACAATGAGCAGTTCTTC.

J is TRBJ2-2 and V is TRBV27, with no clear D. Germline-derived CDR1 and CDR2 are MNHEY and SMNVEV (reference sequence). This CDR3 is 14 amino acids long. Between the trimmed V and J ends, which lost 2 bases and 1 base, there was a span of 5 bases. The CDR3 is CASSLGQNTGELFF. In DNA, the CDR3 is TGTGCCAGCAGTTTAGGGCAGAACACCGGGGAGCTGTTTTTT.

The chain joins TRBV7-9 to TRBJ2-2, with 15 bases that match TRBD2. Germline trimming cut 5 bases from V and 6 bases from J; bases unmatched to any gene: 7. The CDR3 has 17 residues. Germline V lookup: CDR1 SEHNR, CDR2 FQNEAQ (reference sequence). CDR3 coding DNA: TGTGCCAGCAGCCCGGCGGGACTAGCGGGAGGATCCGGGGAGCTGTTTTTT. This gives the protein CASSPAGLAGGSGELFF.

The chain employs TRBV7-9 and TRBJ2-1, with 9 bases aligning to TRBD2. Germline loops: CDR1 SEHNR, CDR2 FQNEAQ (reference sequence). The length of the CDR3 is 17 residues. V lost 4 bases and J lost 1; bases outside the gene matches: 8. CDR3 residues: CASSSTAGGYSYNEQFF. The CDR3 DNA reads TGTGCCAGCAGCTCTACAGCGGGGGGCTATTCCTACAATGAGCAGTTCTTC.

The chain is built from TRBV5-1 and TRBJ2-3; 10 bases map to TRBD2. Germline V gene sequence: CDR1 SGHRS, CDR2 YFSETQ. The CDR3 loop spans 16 amino acids. V dropped 0 bases and J dropped 0; count of bases not matched to a gene: 1. DNA of the CDR3: TGCGCCAGCAGCTTGGGGACTAGCGGTAGCACAGATACGCAGTATTTT. Translation: CASSLGTSGSTDTQYF.

The chain joins TRBV7-9 to TRBJ2-2; 10 bases fit TRBD2. The CDR3 has 15 residues. With V trimmed by 6 bases and J by 2 bases, 3 bases remained unmatched. CDR1 SEHNR and CDR2 FQNEAQ come from the germline V gene (reference sequence). CDR3 region: CASSRTSGNTGELFF. In DNA form, the CDR3 reads TGTGCCAGCAGTCGGACTAGCGGAAACACCGGGGAGCTGTTTTTT.

The J gene is TRBJ2-7, the V gene TRBV15, with D maybe TRBD2 (6 bases). The length of the CDR3 is 16 residues. Trimming cost V 0 bases and J 5 bases, with 17 bases left between them. Germline V gene data show CDR1 as LNHNV and CDR2 as YYDKDF (reference sequence). The CDR3 spells CATSRDGSGRSDEQYF. The CDR3 nucleotides read TGTGCCACCAGCAGAGATGGGTCAGGGAGGTCCGACGAGCAGTACTTC.

This clone was counted once. The CDR3 here is CASREDVPNTEAFF. In DNA, the CDR3 is TGTGCCAGCAGGGAGGACGTACCTAACACTGAAGCTTTCTTT. V usage is TRBV6-5 and J usage is TRBJ1-1; D uncertain. CDR3 size: 14 residues. The germline gives CDR1 MNHEY, CDR2 SVGAGI. Trimming cost V 6 bases and J 2 bases, with 13 bases left between them.

This clone was observed once. The CDR3 coding sequence is TGTGCCAGCTCATCTCGGGGGGACTACAATGAGCAGTTCTTC. Translated: CASSSRGDYNEQFF. The gene calls are TRBV19 and TRBJ2-1, with 7 bases that match TRBD2. The ends lost 9 bases at V and 3 bases at J; junction bases unmatched: 8. The CDR3 length is 14 residues. Germline CDR1 reads LNHDA; CDR2 reads SQIVND (reference sequence).

V usage is TRBV27 and J usage is TRBJ1-5; D is unclear. Per the germline V gene, CDR1 is MNHEY and CDR2 is SMNVEV (reference sequence). Trimming shortened V by 5 bases and J by 0 bases, and 11 bases separated the two germline ends. This CDR3 has 15 amino acids. CDR3 region: CASSPSRGSNQPQHF. The CDR3 DNA reads as TGTGCCAGCAGTCCCTCTCGCGGTAGCAATCAGCCCCAGCATTTT.

This clone was observed once. The V and J genes are TRBV9 and TRBJ2-3, with 14 nucleotides matching TRBD2. Germline CDR1 SGDLS, CDR2 YYNGEE. Trimming removed 1 base from V and 4 bases from J; junction bases left unmatched: 8. The CDR3 has 18 amino acids. The CDR3 spells CASSVTRGLAGVADTQYF. CDR3 DNA sequence: TGTGCCAGCAGCGTAACCCGGGGACTAGCGGGAGTTGCAGATACGCAGTATTTT.

V is TRBV19 and J is TRBJ2-7, with D maybe TRBD1 (6 bases). Germline lookup yields CDR1 LNHDA and CDR2 SQIVND (reference sequence). This CDR3 comprises 13 residues. V was pared by 2 bases and J by 4 bases, with 9 bases between. The CDR3 bases are TGTGCCAGTAGTATATATGGGACATACGAGCAGTACTTC. Its translation: CASSIYGTYEQYF.

The chain uses TRBV5-1 and TRBJ1-4; 11 bases align to TRBD1. The V segment lost 3 bases and the J segment 7 bases; nucleotides outside the gene matches: 5. Germline V CDR1 and CDR2: SGHRS, YFSETQ. The CDR3 extends over 15 amino acids. CDR3 sequence (DNA): TGCGCCAGCAGCTCTCTCGGGACAGGGGGTGAAAAACTGTTTTTT. It is translated as CASSSLGTGGEKLFF.

The chain carries TRBV11-3 and TRBJ2-7; the match to TRBD2 covers 8 bases. V was clipped by 5 bases and J by 3 bases; unmatched bases: 3. Germline V CDR1 and CDR2: SGHNT, YENEEA. The CDR3 has 13 residues. The CDR3 nucleotides are TGTGCCAGCAGCCGGGGGGGAAGCTACGAGCAGTACTTC. Translating gives CASSRGGSYEQYF.